These T cell receptor beta chains were read from a single sample in a study of CD8 T cells in ankylosing spondylitis. TCRdb re-analysed the 5' RACE reads in MiXCR, keeping a single row per CDR3 protein. The data show about 800,000 distinct CDR3 sequences, roughly 10% seen once. The specimen was blood, either unsorted or a sorted T cell fraction (not recorded which). The receptors here all came from a male donor with ankylosing spondylitis. Both conserved end residues are part of each CDR3. The D gene is left open where the match is weak. For some rows the clone size is stated as once, few or many, or as a class when expanded; others skip it.

clone_size d_call j_call v_call cdr3_nt cdr3_aa
NA TRBD1 TRBJ1-4 TRBV5-1 TGCGCCAGCAGCTTGATGCAGGGGGATGAAAAACTGTTTTTT CASSLMQGDEKLFF
NA NA TRBJ2-5 TRBV10-3 TGTGCCATCAGTGAGTTGCCAGGACAAGAGACCCAGTACTTC CAISELPGQETQYF
NA NA TRBJ2-5 TRBV28 TGTGCCAGCAGTTCTGTAAAGCTCCGGTACCAAGAGACCCAGTACTTC CASSSVKLRYQETQYF
few NA TRBJ2-3 TRBV7-2 TGTGCCAGCAGCCTAAGCAAGGGGCGGGCAGATACGCAGTATTTT CASSLSKGRADTQYF
NA NA TRBJ2-5 TRBV7-2 TGTGCCAGCAGCTTAACTTACCCGGAGACCCAGTACTTC CASSLTYPETQYF
NA NA TRBJ1-5 TRBV20-1 TGCAGTCCTCACAGGGCAGGGCAGCCCCAGCATTTT CSPHRAGQPQHF
many NA TRBJ1-1 TRBV20-1 TGCAGTGCTACCCAAACGGAAGCTTTCTTT CSATQTEAFF
few NA TRBJ1-6 TRBV29-1 TGCAGCGTCCGGTGGGGGGGATATAATTCACCCCTCCACTTT CSVRWGGYNSPLHF
NA TRBD2 TRBJ2-5 TRBV6-2/TRBV6-3 TGTGCCAGCAGTAGACTAGCGGTGCAAGAGACCCAGTACTTC CASSRLAVQETQYF
few TRBD1 TRBJ2-1 TRBV11-1 TGTGCCAGCAGCTTCGTCCAGGGGGACAGGGGTTCTAATGAGCAGTTCTTC CASSFVQGDRGSNEQFF
few NA TRBJ2-3 TRBV5-4 TGTGCCAGCAGCTTGGCCGGGCGGATCTCGGATACGCAGTATTTT CASSLAGRISDTQYF
NA NA TRBJ1-2 TRBV4-2 TGTGCCAGCAGCCCCCCAGGGCTCTATGGCTACACCTTC CASSPPGLYGYTF
few TRBD2 TRBJ2-5 TRBV20-1 TGCAGTGCTAGCCTAGCGGGGGGGTGGGAGACCCAGTACTTC CSASLAGGWETQYF
NA TRBD1 TRBJ2-6 TRBV7-9 TGTGCCAGCAGCCCCTTCCTGGGACAGGGCGCCGCCAACGTCCTGACTTTC CASSPFLGQGAANVLTF
many NA TRBJ1-2 TRBV7-2 TGTGCCAGCAGCTTAGCGGGAGGTTCTCCCGATGGCTACACCTTC CASSLAGGSPDGYTF
NA NA TRBJ2-7 TRBV7-2 TGTGCCAGCAGCTCGAGCCTAGGCCGCTACGAGCAGTACTTC CASSSSLGRYEQYF
NA NA TRBJ1-1 TRBV6-6 TGTGCCAGCAGTTACTCGGGGTCGGCTGAAGCTTTCTTT CASSYSGSAEAFF
NA NA TRBJ1-5 TRBV20-1 TGCAGTGCTAGACAGGGTACGCGGCCCCAGCATTTT CSARQGTRPQHF
NA TRBD1 TRBJ1-2 TRBV7-9 TGTGCCAGCAGCCCTCAAACAGGGGGGGAAATTGGCTACACCTTC CASSPQTGGEIGYTF
many NA TRBJ2-6 TRBV4-2 TGTGCCAGCAGTCAGGCGGGGACTGGGGCCAACGTCCTGACTTTC CASSQAGTGANVLTF
few NA TRBJ2-7 TRBV6-1 TGTGCCAGCGTCCGGGTAGCGGTCTCCTACGAGCAGTACTTC CASVRVAVSYEQYF
few TRBD2 TRBJ2-1 TRBV3-1 TGTGCCAGCAGCCCGTCGCGACCTCTAGCGGGACGATACAATGAGCAGTTCTTC CASSPSRPLAGRYNEQFF
many NA TRBJ1-6 TRBV10-3 TGTGCCATCAGTTATCCGGGCTCACCCCTCCACTTT CAISYPGSPLHF
NA TRBD2 TRBJ2-1 TRBV11-3 TGTGCCAGCAGCTTAGGATCCCTAGCGGCAGTCCTCGCTCACAATGAGCAGTTCTTC CASSLGSLAAVLAHNEQFF
NA NA TRBJ1-1 TRBV6-5 TGTGCCAGCAGTTACTCGTCGGCGGGTGAGAGGACTGAAGCTTTCTTT CASSYSSAGERTEAFF
NA TRBD2 TRBJ2-1 TRBV11-1 TGTGCCAGCAGCCGGACCATAGCGGGGGGGCGCAATGAGCAGTTCTTC CASSRTIAGGRNEQFF
many NA TRBJ1-2 TRBV29-1 TGCAGCGTTGAAGTGGGGGTCGGGGGCTACACCTTC CSVEVGVGGYTF
few TRBD1 TRBJ2-3 TRBV24-1 TGTGCCACCAGTGATTTGGGGACAGGAGGCGCAGATACGCAGTATTTT CATSDLGTGGADTQYF
few TRBD1 TRBJ2-7 TRBV6-2/TRBV6-3 TGTGCCAGCAGTGACAGGGGGAGATACGAGCAGTACTTC CASSDRGRYEQYF
few NA TRBJ2-7 TRBV29-1 TGCAGCGTTGTCGGGCAGGGCGCCTACGAGCAGTACTTC CSVVGQGAYEQYF
NA NA TRBJ2-3 TRBV7-2 TGTGCCAGCAGCCCCCGGTCGGCTAGCACAGATACGCAGTATTTT CASSPRSASTDTQYF
many NA TRBJ2-3 TRBV20-1 TGCAGTGCCATCCAGAGCACAGATACGCAGTATTTT CSAIQSTDTQYF
few NA TRBJ1-1 TRBV20-1 TGCAGTGCTAGAGTTTGGGGGAAGGACACTGAAGCTTTCTTT CSARVWGKDTEAFF
NA NA TRBJ2-1 TRBV7-9 TGTGCCAGCAGCCGCACACTAGGTTACAATGAGCAGTTCTTC CASSRTLGYNEQFF
NA NA TRBJ1-5 TRBV5-5 TGTGCCAGCAGCAGAGCCGGGACAAGAGGGCAGCCCCAGCATTTT CASSRAGTRGQPQHF
NA NA TRBJ1-1 TRBV7-9 TGTGCCAGCAGCAAACGACAGGACATGAACACTGAAGCTTTCTTT CASSKRQDMNTEAFF
few NA TRBJ1-4 TRBV15 TGTGCCACCAGCAGAGATCTGGGCAGGGCCGGAGAAAAACTGTTTTTT CATSRDLGRAGEKLFF
many TRBD1 TRBJ2-7 TRBV20-1 TGCAGTGCTGCGCCCCGGGACAGACCCTACGAGCAGTACTTC CSAAPRDRPYEQYF
few NA TRBJ2-1 TRBV14 TGTGCCAGCAGCCAAGAAGGAAGGGGGAAGCAGTTCTTC CASSQEGRGKQFF